This TCR beta chain was identified in a study of control samples from healthy donors and cancer patients. CDR3 length: 16 residues. Germline V gene data show CDR1 as SGHDT and CDR2 as YYEEEE. V dropped 3 bases and J dropped 6; count of bases not matched to a gene: 12. Clones were sequenced by immunoSEQ multiplex PCR, and TCRdb holds only the in-frame ones, with some missing. The sample contains about 180,000 clones, around 90% of which appear only once. This chain joins TRBV5-6 and TRBJ1-2; 9 positions agree with TRBD1. Sample: blood. This receptor was identified in a man aged 25 to 40 in good health. The CDR3 spells CASSSTGQGGVDGYTF. The CDR3, as DNA: TGTGCCAGCAGCTCGACGGGACAGGGAGGAGTTGATGGCTACACCTTC.